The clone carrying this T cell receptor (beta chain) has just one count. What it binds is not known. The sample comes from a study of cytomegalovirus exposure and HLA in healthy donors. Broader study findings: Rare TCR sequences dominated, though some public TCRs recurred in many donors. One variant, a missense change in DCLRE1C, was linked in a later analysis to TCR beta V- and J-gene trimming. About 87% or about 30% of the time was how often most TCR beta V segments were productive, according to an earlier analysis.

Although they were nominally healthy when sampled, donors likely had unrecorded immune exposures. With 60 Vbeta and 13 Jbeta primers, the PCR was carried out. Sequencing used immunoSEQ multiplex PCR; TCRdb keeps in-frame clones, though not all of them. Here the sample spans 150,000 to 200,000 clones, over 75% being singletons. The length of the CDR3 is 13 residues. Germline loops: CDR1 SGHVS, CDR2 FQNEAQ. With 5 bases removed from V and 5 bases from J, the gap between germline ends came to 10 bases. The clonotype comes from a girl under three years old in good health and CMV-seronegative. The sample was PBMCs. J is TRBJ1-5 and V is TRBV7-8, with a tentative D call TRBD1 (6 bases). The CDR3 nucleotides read TGTGCCAGCAGCGCGGACAGCTATCAGCCCCAGCATTTT. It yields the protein CASSADSYQPQHF.